This T cell receptor beta chain was recovered during a study of blood T cell repertoires in COVID-19. Study-wide background: Collection of acute and convalescent COVID-19 samples took place in the United States, Italy and Spain. Nucleic acid was either cDNA or gDNA, and it came from T cells, B-cell-depleted T cells, or PBMCs.

In the original workflow: Amplification of reference gene primers provided the estimated nucleated cell counts. TCRdb's copy holds only in-frame clones and misses some; the assay was immunoSEQ multiplex PCR. The V and J calls and clone size are taken from that table; D and trimming were inferred from the DNA. Of about 110,000 clones in the sample, around 80% are singletons; the top ten hold roughly 4%. J was trimmed by 2 bases and V by 1 base; bases with no gene match: 4. The V gene's germline CDR1 is LNHDA and CDR2 SQIVND (reference sequence). The CDR3 covers 16 residues. This clone was detected only once.

V is TRBV19 and J is TRBJ1-3, with 8 bases fitting TRBD1. The sequence was obtained from a man aged 65-85 years with acute or convalescent COVID-19. The specimen sequenced was peripheral blood. CDR3 loop: CASSIVLQGAGNTIYF. For the CDR3, the DNA is TGTGCCAGTAGTATAGTCCTACAGGGGGCTGGAAACACCATATATTTT.